This TCR beta chain derives from a study of blood T cell repertoires in COVID-19. Across the whole study: Collection of acute and convalescent COVID-19 samples took place in the United States, Italy and Spain.

Recruited during active infection, patients (from Seattle) were subsequently followed longitudinally. As originally analysed: Amplification of reference gene primers was used by the study to estimate nucleated cell counts. The repertoire was sequenced with immunoSEQ multiplex PCR; TCRdb's copy has only in-frame clones and lacks some. Clonal size and the V and J genes are those of that table, whereas D and trimming came from the DNA. The sample lists over 250,000 clones, 65% to 85% seen once, with roughly 1.5% in the top ten. The sequenced material came from peripheral blood. This TCR was recovered from a human donor with COVID-19, enrolled during active disease. The donor label of this sample is uncertain.

The CDR3 is CASSSVGRGTEAFF. In DNA form, the CDR3 reads TGTGCCAGCAGTTCGGTGGGGCGGGGCACTGAAGCTTTCTTT. This rearrangement joins TRBV27 to TRBJ1-1; a weak D match, TRBD1 (5 bases). V lost 4 bases to trimming and J lost 4 bases, with 13 bases between them. CDR3 length: 14 amino acids. The V gene's germline CDR1 is MNHEY and CDR2 SMNVEV (reference sequence).